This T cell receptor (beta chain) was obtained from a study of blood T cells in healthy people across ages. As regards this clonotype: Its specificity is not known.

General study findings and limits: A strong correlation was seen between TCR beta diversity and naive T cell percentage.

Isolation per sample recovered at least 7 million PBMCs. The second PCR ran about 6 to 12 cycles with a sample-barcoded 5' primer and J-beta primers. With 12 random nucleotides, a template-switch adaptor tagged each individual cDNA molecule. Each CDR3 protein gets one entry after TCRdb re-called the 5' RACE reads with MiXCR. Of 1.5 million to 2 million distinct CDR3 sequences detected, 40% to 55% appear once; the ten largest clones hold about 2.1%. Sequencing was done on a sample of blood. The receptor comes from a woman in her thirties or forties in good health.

The CDR3 DNA reads as TGCAGTGCTACCCGGGACAGGGGGCCCAGCGGCTACACCTTC. Translation: CSATRDRGPSGYTF. The V call is TRBV20-1, the J call TRBJ1-2; 12 bases map to TRBD1. Per germline, CDR1 DFQATT and CDR2 SNEGSKA (reference sequence). This CDR3 has 14 amino acids. V was pared by 4 bases and J by 8 bases, with 8 bases of the junction left unmatched.